These T cell receptor beta chains were read from a single sample in a study of metastatic and nonmetastatic thyroid tumors. TCRdb reanalyzed the PCR reads via MiXCR. This repertoire shows over 35,000 clones, roughly 14% found once; its top ten account for more than 8%. Specimen: blood. These receptor sequences come from a female donor with papillary thyroid cancer or a benign thyroid nodule (not recorded which). Some clones in this sample may be carry-over from other donors' samples. CDR3s include the opening cysteine and the closing phenylalanine or tryptophan. D genes are given only for firm matches. Size values are once, few and many counts, or a class for expanded clones, and some rows have none.

.	TRBV12-3/TRBV12-4	TRBJ2-1	.	CASSLSIGIDEQFF	TGTGCCAGCAGTTTGAGTATCGGGATCGATGAGCAGTTCTTC
many	TRBV7-2	TRBJ2-7	.	CASSLGIMGSYEQYF	TGTGCCAGCAGCTTAGGGATCATGGGTTCGTACGAGCAGTACTTC
many	TRBV19	TRBJ1-2	TRBD1	CASETQGIYGYTF	TGTGCCTCCGAAACACAGGGGATTTACGGCTACACCTTC
.	TRBV6-1	TRBJ2-7	.	CASSTERAVTYEQYF	TGTGCCAGCAGTACCGAGAGGGCTGTAACCTACGAGCAGTACTTC
many	TRBV20-1	TRBJ1-2	.	CSADTVGINYGYTF	TGCAGTGCCGACACAGTCGGAATTAACTATGGCTACACCTTC
.	TRBV6-1	TRBJ2-4	TRBD2	CASSDGGSGINIQYF	TGTGCCAGCAGTGACGGCGGGAGTGGCATAAACATTCAGTACTTC
.	TRBV2	TRBJ2-7	TRBD2	CASRVGTSGRNSYEQYF	TGTGCCAGCAGGGTTGGGACTAGCGGGAGAAATAGCTACGAGCAGTACTTC
many	TRBV20-1	TRBJ2-2	.	CSAARQGGATLTGELFF	TGCAGTGCTGCCCGACAGGGAGGTGCGACCCTCACCGGGGAGCTGTTTTTT
few	TRBV28	TRBJ1-6	.	CASRPRTASSPLHF	TGTGCCAGCAGACCTCGGACGGCCTCTTCACCCCTCCACTTT
few	TRBV12-3/TRBV12-4	TRBJ2-7	TRBD1	CASSYAGTGYYEQYF	TGTGCCAGCAGTTACGCCGGGACAGGGTACTACGAGCAGTACTTC
many	TRBV5-6	TRBJ2-5	.	CASSLETQYF	TGTGCCAGCAGCTTGGAGACCCAGTACTTC
.	TRBV5-1	TRBJ2-5	TRBD2	CASEGLAGEETQYF	TGCGCCAGCGAGGGACTAGCGGGAGAAGAGACCCAGTACTTC
few	TRBV4-1	TRBJ2-1	.	CASSQEWRDEQFF	TGCGCCAGCAGCCAGGAGTGGAGAGATGAGCAGTTCTTC
.	TRBV11-3	TRBJ2-7	.	CASSLRDDGDYEQYF	TGTGCCAGCAGCCTACGGGACGATGGGGACTACGAGCAGTACTTC
many	TRBV7-9	TRBJ1-5	.	CASSLGEDQPQHF	TGTGCCAGCAGCTTAGGGGAAGATCAGCCCCAGCATTTT
many	TRBV20-1	TRBJ1-5	.	CSAAEGGGTQPQHF	TGCAGTGCCGCAGAGGGAGGGGGAACTCAGCCCCAGCATTTT
many	TRBV19	TRBJ2-1	.	CASSIYREYYNEQFF	TGTGCCAGTAGTATCTATCGGGAATACTACAATGAGCAGTTCTTC
many	TRBV29-1	TRBJ2-3	.	CSVGRIADTDTQYF	TGCAGCGTTGGAAGGATAGCAGACACAGATACGCAGTATTTT
many	TRBV5-6	TRBJ1-2	.	CASLRNRDTSFYGYTF	TGTGCCAGCCTCCGAAACCGGGACACTTCCTTCTATGGCTACACCTTC
.	TRBV5-5	TRBJ1-5	.	CASSLEDGPQHF	TGTGCCAGCAGCTTGGAGGACGGGCCCCAGCATTTT
many	TRBV24-1	TRBJ1-5	TRBD1	CAAQPPGQGNSNQPQHF	TGTGCCGCCCAACCCCCGGGACAGGGGAACAGCAATCAGCCCCAGCATTTT
many	TRBV24-1	TRBJ2-7	TRBD1	CATSDPAGTGGDEQYF	TGTGCCACCAGTGACCCCGCCGGGACAGGGGGCGACGAGCAGTACTTC
many	TRBV30	TRBJ2-7	.	CAWSVNYEQYF	TGTGCCTGGAGCGTTAACTACGAGCAGTACTTC